Sequencing of this T cell receptor beta chain was carried out in a study of cytomegalovirus exposure and HLA in healthy donors. Profiling relied on immunoSEQ multiplex PCR, and the TCRdb table lists in-frame clones only, not all of them. The sample lists 150,000 to 200,000 clones; around 80% were seen once. This CDR3 spans 16 amino acids. V dropped 4 bases and J dropped 7; count of bases not matched to a gene: 13. Germline loops: CDR1 SNHLY, CDR2 FYNNEI. This chain connects TRBV2 to TRBJ2-1; 7 bases are shared with TRBD2. Sequencing was done on a sample of PBMCs. The TCR was taken from a woman between 25 and 40 years old in good health and CMV-seronegative. The CDR3 coding sequence is TGTGCCAGCAGTGCCCCCCCTAGCGGAACCTTGAATGAGCAGTTCTTC. It specifies CASSAPPSGTLNEQFF. Using reference TRBV2 and TRBJ2-1 for the parts outside the CDR3, the full variable domain is EPEVTQTPSHQVTQMGQEVILRCVPISNHLYFYWYRQILGQKVEFLVSFYNNEISEKSEIFDDQFSVERPDGSNFTLKIRSTKLEDSAMYFCASSAPPSGTLNEQFFGPGTRLTVL.